This T cell receptor beta chain was found in a study of graft-versus-host responses after intestinal transplantation (dated by TCRdb to 2020 to 2022). With regard to the full study: The transplants that recipients got were multivisceral, liver-intestinal, or isolated intestinal. To identify alloreactive clones, pre-transplant mixed lymphocyte reaction products were sequenced and compared with unstimulated pre-transplant donor and recipient T cells. All recipients received anti-thymocyte globulin induction followed by maintenance tacrolimus and steroids for 3 to 4 years. A peak of at least 4% donor T cells among recipient peripheral blood mononuclear cells was the definition used for donor T cell macrochimerism. Samples from a few later patients were sequenced in-house on an Illumina MiSeq with MiXCR processing rather than by the commercial service. After intestinal transplantation, graft-versus-host and host-versus-graft alloreactive T cell clones were followed in the graft, circulation and bone marrow using bulk TCR-beta CDR3 sequencing. Of the roughly 24 intestinal transplant recipients enrolled in the cohort, one of whom was a retransplant, 3 patients without pretransplant specimens were excluded. General conclusions and limits of the study: Early after transplant, peak levels of circulating GvH clones were found to be associated with declines in HvG clones. GvH clones were detected in recipient bone marrow, and some of these GvH clones were observed earlier in ileal mucosa or blood, consistent with an intestinal mucosal origin. In the allografts of patients with donor T cell macrochimerism, GvH to HvG T cell clonal ratios were high. Conclusions were limited by the relatively low number and heterogeneity of intestinal transplant patients.

Preparation of the library involved the immunoSEQ multiplex PCR assay. High-throughput TCR-beta CDR3 sequencing of genomic DNA from most patients was performed by Adaptive Biotechnologies. Per the original workflow: TCR sequencing data were retrieved from Adaptive's ImmunoSEQ software for some 19 patients, whereas a few other patients were processed with MiXCR and VDJtools. CDR3 nucleotide sequences shared between donor and recipient were removed because their origin could not be assigned. Alloreactive clones required at least 2-fold expansion over unstimulated cells and minimum CFSE-low frequency of 0.002% (template counts) or 0.001% (read counts). Mappable clones were those detected in sequenced pre-transplant spleen, lymph node, or MLR CFSE-low populations of the donor or recipient. Cumulative frequency of alloreactive clones was calculated as a percentage of all sequences weighted by copy number. Not all clones reach the TCRdb copy of this immuneACCESS table, which keeps in-frame sequences only. Checked studies attribute under half of the gap to unresolved V genes and leave the rest unexplained. The DNA was the basis for D and trimming; V, J and clone size are from that table. Across this sample there are 15,000 to 20,000 clones, with over 75% seen only once. The top ten clones comprise roughly 5.5% of the sample.

The germline V gene provides CDR1 MNHEY and CDR2 SVGAGI. V was cut back by 6 bases and J by 0 bases, leaving a gap of 11 bases between them. The CDR3 runs 15 amino acids, cysteine and phenylalanine included. The DNA shown is the 45-base CDR3, in frame from base 1. Remarks on this clone: The antigen this receptor binds is unknown. It has no much larger one-base neighbor in the sample; base qualities were not kept.

Blood samples were collected up to 4 times in the first month after transplant and then at least monthly when available. The sequence links TRBV6-5 to TRBJ2-2, and perhaps TRBD2 as D gene, on 5 matching bases. The sequencing used PBMCs, collected around 110 days after intestinal transplant. The source of this sequence is a human patient who received an intestinal transplant, so some T cells may come from the graft donor. The CDR3 has the sequence CASRRVGANTGELFF. The DNA sequence follows: TGTGCCAGCAGGAGAGTCGGGGCGAACACCGGGGAGCTGTTTTTT.